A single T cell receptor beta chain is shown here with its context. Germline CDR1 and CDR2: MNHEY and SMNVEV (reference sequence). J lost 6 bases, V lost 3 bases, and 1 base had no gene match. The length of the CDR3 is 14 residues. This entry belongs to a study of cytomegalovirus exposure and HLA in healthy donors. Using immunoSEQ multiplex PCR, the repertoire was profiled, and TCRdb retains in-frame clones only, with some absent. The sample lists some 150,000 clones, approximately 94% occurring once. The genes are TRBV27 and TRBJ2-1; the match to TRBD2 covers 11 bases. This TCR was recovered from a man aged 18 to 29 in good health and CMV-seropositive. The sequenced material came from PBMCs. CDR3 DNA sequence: TGTGCCAGCAGTTTTAGCGGGAGGGCCAATGAGCAGTTCTTC. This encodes CASSFSGRANEQFF.